The clone carrying this TCR beta chain has a count of ten or more. Its antigen remains unknown. The data belong to a study of early T cells in non-severe SARS-CoV-2 infection. Study in general: Sequenced material consisted of bulk RNA (from unsorted whole blood), and chains were unpaired. Regarding the study as a whole: The study's VDJdb matching favored anti-spike CD8 responses and missed private and CD4 specificities.

In the library, individual cDNA molecules carried attached unique molecular identifiers. TCRdb processed the 5' RACE reads anew with MiXCR; each CDR3 protein has one entry. Of some 57,000 distinct CDR3 sequences in the sample, approximately 5.6% are singletons; the top ten hold almost 7%. The origin of this receptor is an adult who was a healthcare worker with PCR-confirmed SARS-CoV-2 infection or an uninfected control (not recorded which). Source material: whole blood.

For the CDR3, the DNA is TGCAGTGCTAGAGATCATGGTAGCGGGGGAACAGATACGCAGTATTTT. Translated: CSARDHGSGGTDTQYF. V is TRBV20-1 and J is TRBJ2-3, with 9 bases that match TRBD2. Germline V lookup: CDR1 DFQATT, CDR2 SNEGSKA (reference sequence). V lost 0 bases to trimming and J lost 3 bases; unmatched junction nucleotides: 7. The CDR3 covers 16 residues.